This T cell receptor (beta chain) was identified during a study of beta chain features in type 1 diabetes. Expressed TCRB transcripts got sequenced, as all isolated RNA was reverse transcribed. Clones were sequenced by immunoSEQ multiplex PCR, and TCRdb holds only the in-frame ones, with some missing. The sample records hundreds of thousands of clones, more than 13% being singletons. V dropped 0 bases and J dropped 6 bases, with 13 bases sitting between them. This CDR3 region has 15 residues. Germline values: CDR1 SGHDT, CDR2 YYEEEE. The study's findings and limits: Shortening that was moderate but significant affected the TCRB CDR3s of Type 1 diabetes patients in all four CD4+ subsets.

Details on this clone: Antigen unknown.

The TCR comes from a man between 18 and 35 years old with type 1 diabetes. The genes are TRBV5-6 and TRBJ2-4; D is possibly TRBD1 (6 bases). The sequenced material came from naive CD4+ T cells from blood. This chain's CDR3 is CASSLGSGTLNIQYF. The CDR3 region has the DNA TGTGCCAGCAGCTTGGGGTCGGGGACATTAAACATTCAGTACTTC.